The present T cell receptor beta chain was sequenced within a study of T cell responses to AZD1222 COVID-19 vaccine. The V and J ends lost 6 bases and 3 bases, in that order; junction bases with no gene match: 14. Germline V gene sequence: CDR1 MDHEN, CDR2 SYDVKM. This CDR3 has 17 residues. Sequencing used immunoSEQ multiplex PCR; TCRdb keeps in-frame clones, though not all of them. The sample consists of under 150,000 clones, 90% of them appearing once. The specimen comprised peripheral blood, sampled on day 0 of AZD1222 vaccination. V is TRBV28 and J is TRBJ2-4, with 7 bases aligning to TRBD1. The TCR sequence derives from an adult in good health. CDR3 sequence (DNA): TGTGCCAGCAGCCCGGGACAGCCATTTCTAGTCAAAAACATTCAGTACTTC. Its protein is CASSPGQPFLVKNIQYF.